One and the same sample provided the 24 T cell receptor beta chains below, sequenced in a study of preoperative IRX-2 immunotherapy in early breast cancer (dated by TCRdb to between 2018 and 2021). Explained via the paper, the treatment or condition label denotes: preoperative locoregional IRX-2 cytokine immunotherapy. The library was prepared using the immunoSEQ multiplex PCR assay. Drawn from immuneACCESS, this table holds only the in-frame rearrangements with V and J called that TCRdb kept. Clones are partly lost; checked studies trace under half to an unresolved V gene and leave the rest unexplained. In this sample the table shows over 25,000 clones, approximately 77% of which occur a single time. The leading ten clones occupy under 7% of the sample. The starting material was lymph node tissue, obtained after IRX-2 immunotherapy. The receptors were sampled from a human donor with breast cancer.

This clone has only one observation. The CDR3 region is CASHSGRGTDTQYF. CDR3 bases: TGTGCCAGCCATAGCGGGAGGGGAACAGATACGCAGTATTTT. The rearrangement uses TRBV6-8 and TRBJ2-3; 11 bases align to TRBD2. Germline CDR1 MNHGY, CDR2 SAAAGT. The ends lost 8 bases at V and 3 bases at J; junction bases unmatched: 4. This CDR3 spans 14 amino acids.

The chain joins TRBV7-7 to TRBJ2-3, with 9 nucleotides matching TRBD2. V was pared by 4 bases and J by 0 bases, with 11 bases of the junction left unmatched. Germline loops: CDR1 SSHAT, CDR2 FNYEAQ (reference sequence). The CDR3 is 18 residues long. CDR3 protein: CASSSKSPSGASTDTQYF. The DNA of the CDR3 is TGTGCCAGCAGCTCCAAGAGCCCTAGCGGGGCCAGCACAGATACGCAGTATTTT.

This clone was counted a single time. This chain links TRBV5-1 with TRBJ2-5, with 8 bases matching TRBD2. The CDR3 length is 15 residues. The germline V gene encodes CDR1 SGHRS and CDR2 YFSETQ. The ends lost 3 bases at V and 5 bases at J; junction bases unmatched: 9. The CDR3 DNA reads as TGCGCCAGCAGCTCTATTAAGACTAGCGCTGAGACCCAGTACTTC. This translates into CASSSIKTSAETQYF.

This CDR3 is CASKWEGVGPYGYTF. CDR3 DNA sequence: TGCGCCAGCAAATGGGAAGGGGTCGGCCCCTATGGCTACACCTTC. V and J are TRBV5-1 and TRBJ1-2, with D maybe TRBD1 (5 bases). Germline CDR1 is SGHRS and CDR2 is YFSETQ. The CDR3 extends over 15 amino acids. V was pared by 6 bases and J by 4 bases, with 19 bases between.

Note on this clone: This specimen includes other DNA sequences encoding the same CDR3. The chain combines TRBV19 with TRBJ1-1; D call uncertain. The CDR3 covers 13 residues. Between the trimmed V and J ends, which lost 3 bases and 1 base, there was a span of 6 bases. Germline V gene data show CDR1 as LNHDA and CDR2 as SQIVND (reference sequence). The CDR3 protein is CASSISGNTEAFF. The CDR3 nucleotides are TGTGCCAGTAGTATCTCGGGGAACACTGAAGCTTTCTTT.

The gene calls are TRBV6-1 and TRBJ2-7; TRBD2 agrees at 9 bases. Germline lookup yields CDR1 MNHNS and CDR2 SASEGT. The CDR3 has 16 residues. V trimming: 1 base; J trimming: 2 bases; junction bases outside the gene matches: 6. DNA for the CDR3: TGTGCCAGCAGTGAAGGACTAGCGGTATTTGCCTACGAGCAGTACTTC. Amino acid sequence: CASSEGLAVFAYEQYF.

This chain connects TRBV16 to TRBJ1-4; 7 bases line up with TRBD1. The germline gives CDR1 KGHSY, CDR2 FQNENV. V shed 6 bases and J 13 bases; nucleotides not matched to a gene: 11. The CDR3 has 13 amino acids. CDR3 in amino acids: CASSLGQSGGLFF. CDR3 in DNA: TGTGCCAGCAGTCTGGGACAGTCTGGGGGACTGTTTTTT.

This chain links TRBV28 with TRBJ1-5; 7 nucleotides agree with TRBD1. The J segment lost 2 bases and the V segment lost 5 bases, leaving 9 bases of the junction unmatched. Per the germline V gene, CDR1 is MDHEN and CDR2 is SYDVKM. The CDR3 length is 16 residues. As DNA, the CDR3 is TGTGCCAGCAGTACCCCGGGAGGGGGCGGCAATCAGCCCCAGCATTTT. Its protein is CASSTPGGGGNQPQHF.

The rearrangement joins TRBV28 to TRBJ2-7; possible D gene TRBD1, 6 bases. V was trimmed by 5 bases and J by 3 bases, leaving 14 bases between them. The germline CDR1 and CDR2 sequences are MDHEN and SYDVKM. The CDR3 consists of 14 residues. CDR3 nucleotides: TGTGCCAGCAGTCCCGAGACAGGCCACTACGAGCAGTACTTC. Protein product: CASSPETGHYEQYF.

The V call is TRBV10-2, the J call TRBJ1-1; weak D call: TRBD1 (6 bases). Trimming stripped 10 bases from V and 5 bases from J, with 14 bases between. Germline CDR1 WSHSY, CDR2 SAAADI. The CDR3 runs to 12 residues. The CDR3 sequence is CAIRTEGTEAFF. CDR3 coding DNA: TGCGCCATCCGGACAGAGGGGACTGAAGCTTTCTTT.

The CDR3 loop is CATSRDMAGGMNEQFF. CDR3 nucleotide sequence: TGTGCCACCAGCAGAGATATGGCGGGAGGAATGAATGAGCAGTTCTTC. The gene calls are TRBV15 and TRBJ2-1, with TRBD2 identical over 8 bases. After removal of 0 bases from V and 7 bases from J, the junction contained 8 bases not matched to a gene. The CDR3 runs to 16 residues. Germline lookup yields CDR1 LNHNV and CDR2 YYDKDF (reference sequence).

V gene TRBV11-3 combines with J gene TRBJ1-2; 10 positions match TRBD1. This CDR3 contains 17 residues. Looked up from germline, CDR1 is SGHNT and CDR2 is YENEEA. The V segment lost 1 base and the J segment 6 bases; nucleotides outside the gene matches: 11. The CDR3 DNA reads TGTGCCAGCAGCTTAGGACTGTTTGGGACAGGGGCGGATGGCTACACCTTC. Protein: CASSLGLFGTGADGYTF.

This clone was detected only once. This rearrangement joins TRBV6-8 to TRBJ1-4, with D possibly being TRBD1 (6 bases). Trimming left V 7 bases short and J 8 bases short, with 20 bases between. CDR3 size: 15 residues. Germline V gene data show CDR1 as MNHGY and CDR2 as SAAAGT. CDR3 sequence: CASNPIQGFGEKLFF. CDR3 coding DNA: TGTGCCAGCAACCCCATCCAGGGGTTTGGGGAAAAACTGTTTTTT.

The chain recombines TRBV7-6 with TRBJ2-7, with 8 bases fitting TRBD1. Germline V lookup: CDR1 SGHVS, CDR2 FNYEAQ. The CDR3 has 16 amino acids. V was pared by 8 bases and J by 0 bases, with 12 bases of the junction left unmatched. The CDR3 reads CASGRVGQDLSYEQYF. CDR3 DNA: TGTGCCAGCGGCCGGGTGGGACAGGACCTCTCCTACGAGCAGTACTTC.

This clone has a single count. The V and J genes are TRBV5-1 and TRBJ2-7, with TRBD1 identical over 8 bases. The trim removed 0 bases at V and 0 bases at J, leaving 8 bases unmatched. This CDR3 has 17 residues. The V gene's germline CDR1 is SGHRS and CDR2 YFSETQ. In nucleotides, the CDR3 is TGCGCCAGCAGCTTGGCCATCGGTACAGGGGGCTCCTACGAGCAGTACTTC. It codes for CASSLAIGTGGSYEQYF.

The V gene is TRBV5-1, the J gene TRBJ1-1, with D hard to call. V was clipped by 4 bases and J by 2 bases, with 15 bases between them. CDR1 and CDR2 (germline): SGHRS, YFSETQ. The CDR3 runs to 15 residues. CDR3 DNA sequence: TGCGCCAGCAGCCCGATCCCGAGTCCTAACACTGAAGCTTTCTTT. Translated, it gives CASSPIPSPNTEAFF.

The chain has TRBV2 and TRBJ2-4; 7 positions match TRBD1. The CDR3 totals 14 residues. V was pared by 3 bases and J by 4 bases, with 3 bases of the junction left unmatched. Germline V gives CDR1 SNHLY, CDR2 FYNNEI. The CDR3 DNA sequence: TGTGCCAGCAGTGAGGGACAGCTAAAAAACATTCAGTACTTC. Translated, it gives CASSEGQLKNIQYF.

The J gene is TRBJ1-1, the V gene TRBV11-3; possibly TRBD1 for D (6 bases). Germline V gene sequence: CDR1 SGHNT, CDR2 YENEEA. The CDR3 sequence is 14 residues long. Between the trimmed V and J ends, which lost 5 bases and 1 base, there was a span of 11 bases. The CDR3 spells CASSRDKPNTEAFF. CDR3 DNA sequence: TGTGCCAGCAGCCGGGACAAGCCGAACACTGAAGCTTTCTTT.

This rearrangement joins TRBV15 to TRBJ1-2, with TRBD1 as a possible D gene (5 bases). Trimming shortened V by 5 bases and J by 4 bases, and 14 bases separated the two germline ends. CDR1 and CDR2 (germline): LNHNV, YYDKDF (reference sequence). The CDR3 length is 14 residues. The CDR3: CATSGEEGIYGYTF. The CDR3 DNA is TGTGCCACCAGCGGGGAGGAGGGGATCTATGGCTACACCTTC.

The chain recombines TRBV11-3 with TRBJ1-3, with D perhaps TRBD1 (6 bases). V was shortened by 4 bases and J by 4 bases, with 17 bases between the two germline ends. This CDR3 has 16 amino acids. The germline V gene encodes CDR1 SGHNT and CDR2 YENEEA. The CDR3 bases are TGTGCCAGCAGCTCTATAGGTACAGGGCCCGGAAACACCATATATTTT. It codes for CASSSIGTGPGNTIYF. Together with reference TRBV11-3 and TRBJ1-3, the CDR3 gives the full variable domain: EAGVVQSPRYKIIEKKQPVAFWCNPISGHNTLYWYLQNLGQGPELLIRYENEEAVDDSQLPKDRFSAERLKGVDSTLKIQPAELGDSAVYLCASSSIGTGPGNTIYFGEGSWLTVV.

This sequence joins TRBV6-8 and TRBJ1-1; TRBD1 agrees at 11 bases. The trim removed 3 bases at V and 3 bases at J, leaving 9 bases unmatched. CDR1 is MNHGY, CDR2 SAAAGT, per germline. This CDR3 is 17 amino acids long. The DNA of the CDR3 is TGTGCCAGCAGTTATACGGTGGACAGGGGGCCTGACACTGAAGCTTTCTTT. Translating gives CASSYTVDRGPDTEAFF.

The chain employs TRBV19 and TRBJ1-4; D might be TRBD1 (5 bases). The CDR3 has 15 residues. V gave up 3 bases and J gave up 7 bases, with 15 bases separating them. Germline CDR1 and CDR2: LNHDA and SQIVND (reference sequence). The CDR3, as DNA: TGTGCCAGTAGTATGTGGGCAGGGCAGAGTGAAAAACTGTTTTTT. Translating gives CASSMWAGQSEKLFF.

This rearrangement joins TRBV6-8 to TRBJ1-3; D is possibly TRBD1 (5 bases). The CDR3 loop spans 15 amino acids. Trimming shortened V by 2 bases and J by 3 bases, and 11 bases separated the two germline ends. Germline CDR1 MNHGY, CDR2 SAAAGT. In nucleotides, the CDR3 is TGTGCCAGCAGTTACGACAGATACCTTGGAAACACCATATATTTT. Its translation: CASSYDRYLGNTIYF.

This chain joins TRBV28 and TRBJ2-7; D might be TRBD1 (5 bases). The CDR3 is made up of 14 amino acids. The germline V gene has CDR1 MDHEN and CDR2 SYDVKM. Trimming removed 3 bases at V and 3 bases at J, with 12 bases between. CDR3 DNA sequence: TGTGCCAGCAGTTTGGCCAGGGTCGGCTACGAGCAGTACTTC. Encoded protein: CASSLARVGYEQYF.